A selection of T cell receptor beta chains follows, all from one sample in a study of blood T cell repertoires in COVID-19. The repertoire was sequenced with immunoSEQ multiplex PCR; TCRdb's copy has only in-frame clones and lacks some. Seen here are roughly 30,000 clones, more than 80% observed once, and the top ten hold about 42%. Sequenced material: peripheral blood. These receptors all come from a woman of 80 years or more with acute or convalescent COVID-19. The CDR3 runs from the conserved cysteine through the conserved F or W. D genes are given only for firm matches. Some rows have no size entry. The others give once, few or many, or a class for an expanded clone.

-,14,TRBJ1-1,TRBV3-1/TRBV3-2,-,TGTGCCAGCAGCCCGAGATTGGGAGCATCGGAAGCTTTCTTT,CASSPRLGASEAFF
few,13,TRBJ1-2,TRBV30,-,TGTGCCTGGAGTGTACTACGTAACTATGGCTACACCTTC,CAWSVLRNYGYTF
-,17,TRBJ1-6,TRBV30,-,TGTGCCTGGAGCATGGTCGCTGGGAGCTCCTATAATTCACCCCTCCACTTT,CAWSMVAGSSYNSPLHF
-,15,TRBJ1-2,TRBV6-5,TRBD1,TGTGCCAGCAACGCTTTTTCAGGGGGTAGCTATGGCTACACCTTC,CASNAFSGGSYGYTF
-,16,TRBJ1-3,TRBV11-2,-,TGTGCCAGCAGCTTAGATCGGGGGAGCTCTGGAAACACCATATATTTT,CASSLDRGSSGNTIYF
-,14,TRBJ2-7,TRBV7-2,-,TGTGCCAGCAGCTTTTGGACAGATTCGTACGAGCAGTACTTC,CASSFWTDSYEQYF
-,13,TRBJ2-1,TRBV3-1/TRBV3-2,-,TGTGCCAGCAGCCAAGGGGCTGATCAGGGGCAGTTCTTC,CASSQGADQGQFF
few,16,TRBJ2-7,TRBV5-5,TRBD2,TGTGCCAGCAGCTTGAGTCCTTCCGGCGGGAGTTACGAGCAGTACTTC,CASSLSPSGGSYEQYF
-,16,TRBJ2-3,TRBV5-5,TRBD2,TGTGCCAGCAGCTCCCTAGCGGGAGGAAAGGGGGATACGCAGTATTTT,CASSSLAGGKGDTQYF
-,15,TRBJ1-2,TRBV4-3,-,TGCGCCAGCAGCCAAGCGCGGGGGCAGAACTATGGCTACACCTTC,CASSQARGQNYGYTF
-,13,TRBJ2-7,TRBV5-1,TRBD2,TGCGCCAGCAGCTTGCGGGGGGTCTACGAGCAGTACTTC,CASSLRGVYEQYF
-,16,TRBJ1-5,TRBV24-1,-,TGTGCCACCAGTGCCCAGGGAGGGGCTAACAATCAGCCCCAGCATTTT,CATSAQGGANNQPQHF
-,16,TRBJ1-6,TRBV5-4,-,TGTGCCAGCAGCTTGGGCGGCTACTCCTATAATTCACCCCTCCACTTT,CASSLGGYSYNSPLHF
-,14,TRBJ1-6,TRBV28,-,TGTGCCAGCAGTCTCCAGGGCTCTAATTCACCCCTCCACTTT,CASSLQGSNSPLHF
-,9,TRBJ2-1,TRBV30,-,TGTGCCTGGAGTGTCGGGCAGTTCTTC,CAWSVGQFF
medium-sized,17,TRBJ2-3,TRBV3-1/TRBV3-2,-,TGTGCCAGCAGCCAGGGGGGCGGGGGATTCGGCACAGATACGCAGTATTTT,CASSQGGGGFGTDTQYF
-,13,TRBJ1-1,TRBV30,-,TGTGCCTGGAGGGATACAGGGCGGCCTGAAGCTTTCTTT,CAWRDTGRPEAFF
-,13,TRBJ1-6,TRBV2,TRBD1,TGTGCCACCGTCCGACAGGGTGGCTCACCCCTCCACTTT,CATVRQGGSPLHF
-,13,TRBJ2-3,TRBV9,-,TGTGCCACATCGCGGCTCAGCACAGATACGCAGTATTTT,CATSRLSTDTQYF
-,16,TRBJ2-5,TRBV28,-,TGTGCCAGCAGTTTCTTAGCGTCCTACGGGAAAGAGACCCAGTACTTC,CASSFLASYGKETQYF
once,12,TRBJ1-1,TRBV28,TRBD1,TGTGCCATCACAGGGGGCTGGACTGAAGCTTTCTTT,CAITGGWTEAFF
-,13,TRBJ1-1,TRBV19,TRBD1,TGTGCCAGTAGTATAGCCGACAGGGCTGAAGCTTTCTTT,CASSIADRAEAFF
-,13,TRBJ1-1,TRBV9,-,TGTGCCAGCACCCGAGGATTGAACACTGAAGCTTTCTTT,CASTRGLNTEAFF
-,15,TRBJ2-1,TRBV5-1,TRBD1,TGCGCCAGCAGCCCCGGGACAGAGTCCTACAATGAGCAGTTCTTC,CASSPGTESYNEQFF
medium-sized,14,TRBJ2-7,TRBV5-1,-,TGCGCCAGCAGCTTGGATTCAATAGCCTACGAGCAGTACTTC,CASSLDSIAYEQYF
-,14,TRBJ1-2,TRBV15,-,TGTGCCACCAGCAGAGCGGGGGGGGCAAATGGCTACACCTTC,CATSRAGGANGYTF
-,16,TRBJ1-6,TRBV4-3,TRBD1,TGCGCCAGCAGCCAGGCAGCCGGGACAGGGGGTTCACCCCTCCACTTT,CASSQAAGTGGSPLHF
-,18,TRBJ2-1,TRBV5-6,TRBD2,TGTGCCAGCAGCATAAAGGGACTAGCGGGAGGATCCTACAATGAGCAGTTCTTC,CASSIKGLAGGSYNEQFF
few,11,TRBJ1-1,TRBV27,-,TGTGCCAGCAGTTTTGGGGGGAAGGCTTTCTTT,CASSFGGKAFF
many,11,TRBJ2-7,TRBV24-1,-,TGTGCCACCAGTTACGGGGACGAGCAGTACTTC,CATSYGDEQYF
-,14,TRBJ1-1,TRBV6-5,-,TGTGCCAGCAGTTACTTAGGGGTTTTCACTGAAGCTTTCTTT,CASSYLGVFTEAFF
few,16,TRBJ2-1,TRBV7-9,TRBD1,TGTGCCAGCAGCACATCCCGGGACAGGGGAGGCAATGAGCAGTTCTTC,CASSTSRDRGGNEQFF
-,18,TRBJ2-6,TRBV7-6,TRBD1,TGTGCCAGCAGCTTTCGGACAGGGGTGCTCTCTGGGGCCAACGTCCTGACTTTC,CASSFRTGVLSGANVLTF
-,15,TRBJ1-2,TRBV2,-,TGTGCCAGCAGTGAAGCCAGGCTGCCAAGCTATGGCTACACCTTC,CASSEARLPSYGYTF
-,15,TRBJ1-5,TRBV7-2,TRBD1,TGTGCCAGCAGCTTGGGACAGGGGGCTATTGGGGCCCAGCATTTT,CASSLGQGAIGAQHF
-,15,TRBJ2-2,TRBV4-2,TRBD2,TGTGCCAGCAGCCCAAGGACTAGCGACACCGGGGAGCTGTTTTTT,CASSPRTSDTGELFF
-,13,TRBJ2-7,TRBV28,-,TGTGCCAGCAATGGGTCTAGCCGGGACGAGCAGTACTTC,CASNGSSRDEQYF
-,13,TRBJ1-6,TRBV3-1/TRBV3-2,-,TGTGCCAGCAGTAGCACGGTTAATTCACCCCTCCACTTT,CASSSTVNSPLHF
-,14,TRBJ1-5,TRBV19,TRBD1,TGTGCCAGTAGCCAGACAGGGGGATTAGGGGCCCAGCATTTT,CASSQTGGLGAQHF
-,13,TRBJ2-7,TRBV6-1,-,TGTGCCAGCAGTGATTTGCAGGAACGCGAGCAGTACTTC,CASSDLQEREQYF
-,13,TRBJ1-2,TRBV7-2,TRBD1,TGTGCCAGCAGCTTACGGGGGACAGGAGGCTACACCTTC,CASSLRGTGGYTF
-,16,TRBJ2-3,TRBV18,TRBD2,TGTGCCAGCTCACCACCGAAGCGGGGGGGCACAGATACGCAGTATTTT,CASSPPKRGGTDTQYF
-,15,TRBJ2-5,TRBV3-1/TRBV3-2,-,TGTGCCAGCAGCCAAGCGCACCTCGGGGAAGAGACCCAGTACTTC,CASSQAHLGEETQYF
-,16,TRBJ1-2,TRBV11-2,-,TGTGCCAGCAGCTTAGCGGGCATGGGGGGGATGCACGGCTACACCTTC,CASSLAGMGGMHGYTF
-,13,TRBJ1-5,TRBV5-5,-,TGTGCCAGCAGCTTGTATAGCAATCAGCCCCAGCATTTT,CASSLYSNQPQHF
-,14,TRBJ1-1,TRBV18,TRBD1,TGTGCCAGCTCACCCCAGGGGGAGTCTATGAATGCTTTCTTT,CASSPQGESMNAFF
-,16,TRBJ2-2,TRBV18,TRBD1,TGTGCCAGCTCATTTACGACAGGGACAAACACCGGGGAGCTGTTTTTT,CASSFTTGTNTGELFF
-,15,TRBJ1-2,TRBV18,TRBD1,TGTGCCAGCTCACGCGAGACAGGGAGACATGATGGCTACACCTTC,CASSRETGRHDGYTF
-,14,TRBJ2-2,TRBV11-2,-,TGTGCCAGCAGCTTTCGGCAGGGGGGCGGGGAGCTGTTTTTT,CASSFRQGGGELFF
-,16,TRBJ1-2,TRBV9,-,TGTGCCAGCAGCGTAGAGATGGGGCTTTGGGACTATGGCTACACCTTC,CASSVEMGLWDYGYTF
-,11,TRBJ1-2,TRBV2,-,TGTGCCAGCAGTGAAGAGGGGCCCCACACCTTC,CASSEEGPHTF
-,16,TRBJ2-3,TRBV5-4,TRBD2,TGTGCCAGCAGCCCCCCGAGCGGGGGGGCCCCAGATACGCAGTATTTT,CASSPPSGGAPDTQYF
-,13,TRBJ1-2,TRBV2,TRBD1,TGTGCCAGTACAGGGGGACGATTCTATGGCTACACCTTC,CASTGGRFYGYTF
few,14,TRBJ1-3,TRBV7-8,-,TGTGCCAGCAGGGCTCGGGTCTCTGGAAACACCATATATTTT,CASRARVSGNTIYF
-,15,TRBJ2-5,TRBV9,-,TGTGCCAGCAGCGTGGACCCAGGGGTACAAGAGACCCAGTACTTC,CASSVDPGVQETQYF
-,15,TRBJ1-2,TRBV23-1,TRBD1,TGCGCCAGCAATCGAGACAGGGTAGTAGGCTATGGCTACACCTTC,CASNRDRVVGYGYTF
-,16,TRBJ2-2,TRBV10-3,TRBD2,TGTGCCATCAGTGACTTTGGACTAGCTGGCACCGGGGAGCTGTTTTTT,CAISDFGLAGTGELFF
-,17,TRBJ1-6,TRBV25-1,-,TGTGCCAGCAGTGAAAGGATTGCGGGTCCCTATAATTCACCCCTCCACTTT,CASSERIAGPYNSPLHF
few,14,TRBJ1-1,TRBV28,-,TGTGCCAGCAGTTTACTGACCAAGGGGACTGAAGCTTTCTTT,CASSLLTKGTEAFF